This section outlines one TCR beta chain sequence together with its context. The antigen remains undetermined. The entry originates in a study of shared clonotypes between healthy human individuals. The study's findings and limits: Naive CD4 clonotype sharing across a handful of donors was approximately 5%. Genetic and exposure-history diversity was limited by the small donor number.

CDR1 and CDR2 (germline): MNHEY, SVGAGI. With 6 bases removed from V and 4 bases from J, the gap between germline ends came to 16 bases. The CDR3 has 15 amino acids. Clones were read by immunoSEQ multiplex PCR, and TCRdb kept only the in-frame ones, dropping some. The table records roughly 1,500,000 clones, roughly 98.5% of them present only once. The V gene is TRBV6-5, the J gene TRBJ1-3; a possible D gene is TRBD1 (6 bases). The TCR comes from a man aged 30 to 45 in good health. The sample consisted of naive CD4+ T cells sorted from blood. Subset defined: CD45RA+ positively selected. CDR3 nucleotide sequence: TGTGCCAGCAGAACTACAGGGTTTGTCGGAAACACCATATATTTT. This encodes CASRTTGFVGNTIYF.